The rows below give T cell receptor beta chains drawn from one sample of a study of blood T cells in healthy people across ages. MiXCR was run by TCRdb on the 5' RACE reads, yielding one entry per CDR3 protein. The sample contains 650,000 to 900,000 distinct CDR3 sequences, 62% of which appear only once. The source material was blood. The receptor source for this set is a man aged 30 to 39 in good health. Both conserved end residues are part of each CDR3. Each record gives: J gene, clone size, D gene, V gene, CDR3 DNA, CDR3 protein. A D gene is named only where the DNA matches it firmly. Rows may omit the clone size; those that give it use once, few, many or a size class.

j_gene: TRBJ2-4
abundance: .
d_gene: .
v_gene: TRBV3-1
CDR3nt: TGTGCCAGCAGCCAAGGGACAGTTCAGGGGTACATTCAGTACTTC
CDR3aa: CASSQGTVQGYIQYF

j_gene: TRBJ1-2
abundance: .
d_gene: .
v_gene: TRBV7-2
CDR3nt: TGTGCCAGCAGCCCGGGGGGCGGACAGAACTATGGCTACACCTTC
CDR3aa: CASSPGGGQNYGYTF

j_gene: TRBJ1-1
abundance: .
d_gene: TRBD1
v_gene: TRBV5-1
CDR3nt: TGCGCCAGCAGCTCCATACAGGGGTCTAGCACTGAAGCTTTCTTT
CDR3aa: CASSSIQGSSTEAFF

j_gene: TRBJ2-5
abundance: few
d_gene: .
v_gene: TRBV29-1
CDR3nt: TGCAGCGTTGAAGATACGGGGGACCAAGAGACCCAGTACTTC
CDR3aa: CSVEDTGDQETQYF

j_gene: TRBJ2-3
abundance: once
d_gene: TRBD2
v_gene: TRBV6-2/TRBV6-3
CDR3nt: TGTGCCAGCAGTTACTCGACTAGCGGGGGGGCAGATACGCAGTATTTT
CDR3aa: CASSYSTSGGADTQYF

j_gene: TRBJ2-3
abundance: .
d_gene: .
v_gene: TRBV10-3
CDR3nt: TGTGCCATCAGTGAGTTGGACAGAGATACGCAGTATTTT
CDR3aa: CAISELDRDTQYF

j_gene: TRBJ2-7
abundance: .
d_gene: .
v_gene: TRBV4-3
CDR3nt: TGCGCCAGCAGCCAAGGTCACCAAGCCTACGAGCAGTACTTC
CDR3aa: CASSQGHQAYEQYF

j_gene: TRBJ2-4
abundance: .
d_gene: .
v_gene: TRBV6-2/TRBV6-3
CDR3nt: TGTGCCAGCAGTTACGGGACAGCCAAAAACATTCAGTACTTC
CDR3aa: CASSYGTAKNIQYF

j_gene: TRBJ1-6
abundance: few
d_gene: TRBD1
v_gene: TRBV7-2
CDR3nt: TGTGCCAGCAGCTTTGGATCGACAGGGGAGTCACCCCTCCACTTT
CDR3aa: CASSFGSTGESPLHF

j_gene: TRBJ2-5
abundance: many
d_gene: TRBD1
v_gene: TRBV12-3/TRBV12-4
CDR3nt: TGTGCCAGCAGTTGGACAGGGATGGGGGAGACCCAGTACTTC
CDR3aa: CASSWTGMGETQYF

j_gene: TRBJ2-7
abundance: .
d_gene: .
v_gene: TRBV9
CDR3nt: TGTGCCAGCAGCGTAGGAATAGTCTCCTACGAGCAGTACTTC
CDR3aa: CASSVGIVSYEQYF

j_gene: TRBJ2-7
abundance: .
d_gene: .
v_gene: TRBV20-1
CDR3nt: TGCAGTGCTAGAGGCCCTGACGAGCAGTACTTC
CDR3aa: CSARGPDEQYF

j_gene: TRBJ2-4
abundance: few
d_gene: TRBD1
v_gene: TRBV7-3
CDR3nt: TGTGCCAGCAGCCCCCGACAGGGAGAGGCCATTCAGTACTTC
CDR3aa: CASSPRQGEAIQYF

j_gene: TRBJ2-6
abundance: .
d_gene: .
v_gene: TRBV2
CDR3nt: TGTGCCAGCAGTGAAGAAGGCGGCGGGGCCAACGTCCTGACTTTC
CDR3aa: CASSEEGGGANVLTF

j_gene: TRBJ1-1
abundance: few
d_gene: .
v_gene: TRBV4-3
CDR3nt: TGCGCCAGCAGCTTCGAGACAGGCGTTAACACTGAAGCTTTCTTT
CDR3aa: CASSFETGVNTEAFF

j_gene: TRBJ2-1
abundance: .
d_gene: .
v_gene: TRBV11-1
CDR3nt: TGTGCCAGCAGCTCAGATTGGGCAGGCTACAATGAGCAGTTCTTC
CDR3aa: CASSSDWAGYNEQFF

j_gene: TRBJ2-5
abundance: .
d_gene: .
v_gene: TRBV29-1
CDR3nt: TGCAGCGTTGAGAATACAGGGTCCCCGGGGACCCAGTACTTC
CDR3aa: CSVENTGSPGTQYF

j_gene: TRBJ2-7
abundance: .
d_gene: .
v_gene: TRBV29-1
CDR3nt: TGCAGCGTTGAGATGGAAACCTACGAGCAGTACTTC
CDR3aa: CSVEMETYEQYF

j_gene: TRBJ2-7
abundance: .
d_gene: TRBD1
v_gene: TRBV6-5
CDR3nt: TGTGCCAGCAGTAGAGGGACAGGATTATCCTACAATGAGCAGTACTTC
CDR3aa: CASSRGTGLSYNEQYF

j_gene: TRBJ2-3
abundance: .
d_gene: .
v_gene: TRBV29-1
CDR3nt: TGCAGCGTTGAAGGTGGTAAGTTCTCGAGGACAGATACGCAGTATTTT
CDR3aa: CSVEGGKFSRTDTQYF

j_gene: TRBJ2-7
abundance: .
d_gene: .
v_gene: TRBV13
CDR3nt: TGTGCCAGCAGCTTGATGGGGTCCCACCCCTCCTACGAGCAGTACTTC
CDR3aa: CASSLMGSHPSYEQYF

j_gene: TRBJ2-7
abundance: .
d_gene: TRBD2
v_gene: TRBV4-3
CDR3nt: TGCGCCAGCAGCCCCCGGGGTAGCGGGGGAACCTACGAGCAGTACTTC
CDR3aa: CASSPRGSGGTYEQYF

j_gene: TRBJ2-1
abundance: .
d_gene: TRBD1
v_gene: TRBV30
CDR3nt: TGTGCCTGGAGCGGGGACAGGGGGAGCAATGAGCAGTTCTTC
CDR3aa: CAWSGDRGSNEQFF

j_gene: TRBJ2-1
abundance: .
d_gene: .
v_gene: TRBV2
CDR3nt: TGTGCCAGCACCCTGGGGGGCCATAATGAGCAGTTCTTC
CDR3aa: CASTLGGHNEQFF

j_gene: TRBJ2-7
abundance: .
d_gene: .
v_gene: TRBV4-3
CDR3nt: TGCGCCAGCAGCCAAGATTTAGGGTGCGAGCAGTACTTC
CDR3aa: CASSQDLGCEQYF

j_gene: TRBJ2-3
abundance: once
d_gene: TRBD2
v_gene: TRBV2
CDR3nt: TGTGCCAGCAGTGAAGCGCGATTCAGCGGGGCCAGCACAGATACGCAGTATTTT
CDR3aa: CASSEARFSGASTDTQYF

j_gene: TRBJ2-1
abundance: .
d_gene: TRBD2
v_gene: TRBV27
CDR3nt: TGTGCCAGCAGTTTTCTAGCGGGGGTTGGAGCCTACAATGAGCAGTTCTTC
CDR3aa: CASSFLAGVGAYNEQFF